This T cell receptor beta chain emerged from a study of response to subunit inactivated influenza vaccine. With respect to this clonotype: What it binds is unknown.

TCRdb reanalysed the RT-PCR reads using MiXCR and keeps one entry per CDR3 protein. There are under 800,000 distinct CDR3 sequences in the sample; over 11% occur only once, and 5.5% to 8% lies in the top ten. The CDR3 spans 14 residues. Deletions cut 4 bases from V and 4 bases from J, with 13 bases between. In germline, CDR1 is LGHNA, CDR2 YSLEER. Points from the study as a whole: Only a handful of new T cells, the authors suggested, are recruited with each seasonal influenza vaccination.

This TCR derives from a man aged 50-59 years who received an inactivated influenza vaccine. V usage is TRBV4-3 and J usage is TRBJ2-5; D unclear. The input for sequencing was PBMCs from blood, taken around 14 days before vaccination. CDR3: CASSPNSHRETQYF. The CDR3 bases are TGCGCCAGCAGCCCAAATTCTCACCGAGAGACCCAGTACTTC.